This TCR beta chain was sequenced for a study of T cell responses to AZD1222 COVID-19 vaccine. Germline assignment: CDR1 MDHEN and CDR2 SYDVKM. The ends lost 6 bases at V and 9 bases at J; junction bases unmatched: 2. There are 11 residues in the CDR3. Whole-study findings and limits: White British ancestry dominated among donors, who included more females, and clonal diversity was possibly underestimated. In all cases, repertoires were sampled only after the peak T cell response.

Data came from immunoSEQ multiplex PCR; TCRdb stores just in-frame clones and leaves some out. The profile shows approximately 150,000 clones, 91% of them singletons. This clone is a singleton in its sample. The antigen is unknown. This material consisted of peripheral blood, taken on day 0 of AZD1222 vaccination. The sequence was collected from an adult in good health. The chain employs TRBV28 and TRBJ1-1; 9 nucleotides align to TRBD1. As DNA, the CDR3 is TGTGCCAGCAGGGGGACAGGGAAAGCTTTCTTT. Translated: CASRGTGKAFF. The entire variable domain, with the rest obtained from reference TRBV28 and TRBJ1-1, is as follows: DVKVTQSSRYLVKRTGEKVFLECVQDMDHENMFWYRQDPGLGLRLIYFSYDVKMKEKGDIPEGYSVSREKKERFSLILESASTNQTSMYLCASRGTGKAFFGQGTRLTVV.